The sequence of this TCR beta chain was determined in a study of T-cell reconstitution after alpha-beta-depleted transplantation in children (TCRdb year 2016). General notes on the study: T-cell immune reconstitution after TCRalphabeta/CD19-depleted allogeneic hematopoietic cell transplantation in children was quantitatively tracked in the study by means of TCR repertoire profiling.

The treatment or condition label, read with the paper, signifies: allogeneic hematopoietic cell transplantation with graft depleted of TCRalphabeta T cells and CD19 B cells. The transplant recipients were children given TCRalphabeta/CD19-depleted allogeneic hematopoietic cell grafts. This clonotype was seen a handful of times. Its recognized antigen is unknown. No much larger clonotype is one base removed from it; base qualities were not supplied. On the study overall, not on this receptor specifically: The frequencies of hyperexpanded clones fell over the following months, and after one year, T-cell counts and TCRbeta diversity were mostly attributed to newly produced T cells. In some patients, high TCRbeta diversity at day 60 was attributed to recipient T cells and intrathymic progenitors that had survived conditioning. About two months after transplant, the apparently early recovery of alphabetaT-cell counts reportedly depended on just several hundred clones that had expanded rapidly and came from non-depleted graft cells.

V loses 0 bases of germline sequence and J loses 2 bases, and the interval between the two ends is 15 bases. From the cysteine up to the phenylalanine, the CDR3 has a length of 16 residues. Only CDR3 DNA is held: 48 bases, read in frame from base 1. CDR1 and CDR2 are read off the germline V gene as SGHRS and YFSETQ. Preparation of the library involved PCR. Sequenced on an Illumina HiSeq 2500. To normalize quantification of the TCRbeta repertoire, the TCR libraries were built with molecular barcoding that relied on unique molecular identifiers. Using fastp at Q25 and MiXCR, TCRdb reprocessed the public reads and kept productive beta chains. Under each unique CDR3 protein, matching rows form one entry showing the most common genes and DNA. The sample table lists 250,000 to 400,000 distinct CDR3 sequences, 23% of them with a count of one. The top ten clones comprise roughly 9.8% of the sample.

The rearrangement joined TRBV5-1 to TRBJ2-7; the D gene is perhaps TRBD2, on 5 matching bases. The receptor's source is a male patient between 10 and 17 years old who had a stem cell transplant for acute lymphoblastic leukemia, so the T cells may come from the graft donor. Sequenced material: PBMCs, mostly from graft donor cells, taken 180 days after TCRalphabeta/CD19-depleted stem cell transplant. The nucleotides read TGCGCCAGCAGCTTGGGCCCGGGTCCCGGGACCTACGAGCAGTACTTC. Its amino acids are CASSLGPGPGTYEQYF.